Shown below are 22 T cell receptor beta chains from a single sample sequenced in a study of cytomegalovirus exposure and HLA in healthy donors. Primers: 60 Vbeta forward and 13 Jbeta reverse. Sequencing was performed with immunoSEQ multiplex PCR; in TCRdb, only in-frame clones are kept and a portion is missing. The repertoire has 200,000 or so clones, approximately 82% of them found once; the top ten carry around 1.9%. The sequenced sample consisted of PBMCs. These receptor sequences come from a woman aged 18-29 years in good health and CMV-seropositive.

The gene calls are TRBV12-5 and TRBJ1-2; D remains ambiguous. V dropped 7 bases and J dropped 7 bases, with 22 bases sitting between them. Germline lookup yields CDR1 LGHNT and CDR2 FRNRAP. The CDR3 is made up of 15 amino acids. The CDR3 sequence: CASALRAAPIGGYTF. The CDR3 DNA reads TGTGCTAGTGCCCTGCGGGCAGCGCCCATCGGTGGCTACACCTTC. The full variable domain, its missing parts supplied by reference TRBV12-5 and TRBJ1-2, is DARVTQTPRHKVTEMGQEVTMRCQPILGHNTVFWYRQTMMQGLELLAYFRNRAPLDDSGMPKDRFSAEMPDATLATLKIQPSEPRDSAVYFCASALRAAPIGGYTFGSGTRLTVV.

V and J are TRBV4-1 and TRBJ2-1; TRBD2 matches 10 bases. V was pared by 1 base and J by 7 bases, with 7 bases of the junction left unmatched. The CDR3 totals 16 residues. Germline CDR1 MGHRA, CDR2 YSYEKL. The CDR3 loop reads CASSQVLAGAGNEQFF. Here the CDR3 DNA reads TGCGCCAGCAGCCAAGTGCTAGCGGGGGCTGGTAATGAGCAGTTCTTC.

The rearrangement joins TRBV7-6 to TRBJ1-6, with a weak D call TRBD1 (5 bases). Trimming shortened V by 5 bases and J by 10 bases, and 15 bases separated the two germline ends. CDR3 length equals 14 residues. The germline CDR1 and CDR2 sequences are SGHVS and FNYEAQ. This CDR3 reads CASSIEGSGSPLHF. DNA for the CDR3: TGTGCCAGCAGCATAGAGGGGTCCGGGTCACCCCTCCACTTT. The whole variable domain, filled in from reference TRBV7-6 and TRBJ1-6, reads GAGVSQSPRYKVTKRGQDVALRCDPISGHVSLYWYRQALGQGPEFLTYFNYEAQQDKSGLPNDRFSAERPEGSISTLTIQRTEQRDSAMYRCASSIEGSGSPLHFGNGTRLTVT.

This clone was picked up a small number of times. V gene TRBV5-4 combines with J gene TRBJ2-3; D is uncertain. V was clipped by 4 bases and J by 0 bases, with 9 bases between them. The CDR3 spans 14 residues. Germline lookup yields CDR1 SGHNT and CDR2 YYREEE (reference sequence). The CDR3 coding sequence is TGTGCCAGCAGCCCTACACAGAGCACAGATACGCAGTATTTT. Protein product: CASSPTQSTDTQYF.

There are a few counts of this clone. This chain joins TRBV29-1 and TRBJ1-5, with no clear D. V shed 4 bases and J shed 0 bases, with 10 bases lying between them. The V gene's germline CDR1 is SQVTM and CDR2 ANQGSEA. The CDR3 covers 14 residues. CDR3 nucleotides: TGCAGCGTTGCCCTTTTAGATAGCAATCAGCCCCAGCATTTT. This gives the protein CSVALLDSNQPQHF.

The rearrangement joins TRBV18 to TRBJ2-5; 9 bases match TRBD2. The ends lost 3 bases at V and 0 bases at J; junction bases unmatched: 8. Germline CDR1 KGHSH, CDR2 LQKENI. This CDR3 region has 17 residues. As DNA, the CDR3 is TGTGCCAGCTCACCTCAAGGACTAGCGATGTACCAAGAGACCCAGTACTTC. Protein sequence: CASSPQGLAMYQETQYF. The complete variable domain, with remaining parts taken from reference TRBV18 and TRBJ2-5, reads NAGVMQNPRHLVRRRGQEARLRCSPMKGHSHVYWYRQLPEEGLKFMVYLQKENIIDESGMPKERFSAEFPKEGPSILRIQQVVRGDSAAYFCASSPQGLAMYQETQYFGPGTRLLVL.

V usage is TRBV5-4 and J usage is TRBJ1-2; no firm D call. Per germline, CDR1 SGHNT and CDR2 YYREEE (reference sequence). Between the trimmed V and J ends, which lost 1 base and 8 bases, there was a span of 12 bases. CDR3 length: 13 residues. The CDR3 loop is CASSLRGPGGYTF. The CDR3, as DNA: TGTGCCAGCAGCTTGAGAGGTCCTGGGGGCTACACCTTC.

The chain links TRBV11-2 to TRBJ1-2; D perhaps matches TRBD1 (5 bases). V shed 5 bases and J shed 2 bases, with 9 bases lying between them. CDR1 is SGHAT, CDR2 FQNNGV, per germline. This CDR3 contains 13 residues. The CDR3: CASSPQENYGYTF. CDR3 bases: TGTGCCAGCAGCCCACAGGAAAACTATGGCTACACCTTC.

V is TRBV7-3 and J is TRBJ2-3, with TRBD1 matching over 9 bases. Per germline, CDR1 SGHTA and CDR2 FQGTGA. V lost 8 bases and J lost 4; bases outside the gene matches: 7. This CDR3 contains 14 residues. CDR3 in amino acids: CASATGTGPDTQYF. In DNA form, the CDR3 reads TGTGCCAGCGCAACCGGGACAGGGCCAGATACGCAGTATTTT.

This sequence joins TRBV5-1 and TRBJ1-1; no reliable D call. Germline loops: CDR1 SGHRS, CDR2 YFSETQ. The CDR3 totals 13 residues. Deletions cut 4 bases from V and 0 bases from J, with 7 bases between. In nucleotides, the CDR3 is TGCGCCAGCAGCGCAACAGTGAACACTGAAGCTTTCTTT. Protein sequence: CASSATVNTEAFF.

The chain uses TRBV7-9 and TRBJ1-2; 7 bases line up with TRBD1. V was clipped by 7 bases and J by 7 bases; unmatched bases: 12. Germline V gene data show CDR1 as SEHNR and CDR2 as FQNEAQ (reference sequence). This CDR3 comprises 14 residues. CDR3 loop: CASKPGQSLGGYTF. The CDR3, as DNA: TGTGCCAGCAAACCGGGACAGTCTCTGGGTGGCTACACCTTC.

The V call is TRBV5-5, the J call TRBJ1-1; D is unclear. Trimming removed 5 bases at V and 5 bases at J, with 13 bases between. CDR3 length equals 13 residues. CDR1 is SGHKS and CDR2 is YYEKEE in the germline V gene (reference sequence). CDR3 in amino acids: CASSQPGGTEAFF. The DNA of the CDR3 is TGTGCCAGCAGTCAACCGGGAGGGACTGAAGCTTTCTTT.

This sequence joins TRBV9 and TRBJ2-3; 8 nucleotides match TRBD1. CDR1 and CDR2 from the germline V gene are SGDLS and YYNGEE. J gave up 2 bases and V 3 bases, and 5 bases lay outside the gene matches. This CDR3 contains 15 residues. The CDR3 region is CASSAQGASTDTQYF. For the CDR3, the DNA is TGTGCCAGCAGCGCGCAGGGGGCCTCCACAGATACGCAGTATTTT.

V is TRBV5-5 and J is TRBJ2-3; possible D gene TRBD2, 6 bases. The CDR3 extends over 14 amino acids. Trimming stripped 6 bases from V and 6 bases from J, with 17 bases between. Germline V CDR1 and CDR2: SGHKS, YYEKEE (reference sequence). The CDR3 protein is CASTSGWAGDTQYF. The CDR3 nucleotides are TGTGCCAGCACCTCGGGGTGGGCGGGGGATACGCAGTATTTT.

The V gene is TRBV5-1, the J gene TRBJ2-1; tentatively, D is TRBD1 (6 bases). CDR3 length: 15 amino acids. Germline V CDR1 and CDR2: SGHRS, YFSETQ. V was clipped by 1 base and J by 8 bases, with 16 bases between them. This CDR3 reads CASSLMGAMWDEQFF. For the CDR3, the DNA is TGCGCCAGCAGCTTGATGGGGGCCATGTGGGATGAGCAGTTCTTC. The full variable domain, its missing parts supplied by reference TRBV5-1 and TRBJ2-1, is KAGVTQTPRYLIKTRGQQVTLSCSPISGHRSVSWYQQTPGQGLQFLFEYFSETQRNKGNFPGRFSGRQFSNSRSEMNVSTLELGDSALYLCASSLMGAMWDEQFFGPGTRLTVL.

The chain joins TRBV5-5 to TRBJ2-2; 7 bases align to TRBD1. Losses at the gene ends were 2 bases for V and 1 base for J; bases not matched to a gene: 2. Germline assignment: CDR1 SGHKS and CDR2 YYEKEE (reference sequence). The CDR3 has 15 residues. The CDR3: CASSLRTGNTGELFF. The DNA for the CDR3 is TGTGCCAGCAGCTTACGGACAGGGAACACCGGGGAGCTGTTTTTT.

The chain is built from TRBV4-3 and TRBJ2-6; unclear D gene. CDR3 size: 16 residues. Germline loops: CDR1 LGHNA, CDR2 YSLEER. V gave up 4 bases and J gave up 2 bases, with 12 bases separating them. CDR3 DNA sequence: TGCGCCAGCAGCCCAGAAAGCTCCGCTGGGGCCAACGTCCTGACTTTC. Translation: CASSPESSAGANVLTF.

V is TRBV19 and J is TRBJ1-1; D is possibly TRBD1 (5 bases). V was clipped by 4 bases and J by 5 bases, with 14 bases between them. The V gene's germline CDR1 is LNHDA and CDR2 SQIVND (reference sequence). The CDR3 runs to 14 residues. The CDR3 sequence is CASSTPRTKTEAFF. The DNA for the CDR3 is TGTGCCAGTAGTACCCCCCGGACAAAGACTGAAGCTTTCTTT.

The V and J genes are TRBV19 and TRBJ2-3; possibly TRBD2 for D (6 bases). The V end was cut by 1 base, the J end by 1 base, with 9 bases between. The CDR3 loop spans 15 amino acids. CDR1 is LNHDA and CDR2 is SQIVND in the germline V gene (reference sequence). CDR3 sequence reads: CASSIVEGGTDTQYF. The CDR3 nucleotides are TGTGCCAGTAGTATAGTGGAGGGCGGCACAGATACGCAGTATTTT.

The chain uses TRBV7-9 and TRBJ2-7; D unresolved. The germline V gene encodes CDR1 SEHNR and CDR2 FQNEAQ (reference sequence). CDR3 size: 13 residues. V was cut by 5 bases and J by 9 bases, with 17 bases left in between. CDR3 sequence: CASSPPSAAWQYF. CDR3 sequence (DNA): TGTGCCAGCAGCCCCCCGAGCGCTGCCTGGCAGTACTTC.

The chain couples TRBV6-1 to TRBJ1-6; perhaps TRBD1 as D (5 bases). In germline, CDR1 is MNHNS, CDR2 SASEGT. The CDR3 runs 15 residues. The V end was cut by 8 bases, the J end by 6 bases, with 17 bases between. Here the CDR3 reads CASGLSGTLNSPLHF. The CDR3 DNA reads as TGTGCCAGCGGCCTGTCCGGGACTCTTAATTCACCCCTCCACTTT.

This chain links TRBV9 with TRBJ2-3; possibly TRBD2 for D (6 bases). Between the trimmed V and J ends, which lost 0 bases and 2 bases, there was a span of 13 bases. Germline assignment: CDR1 SGDLS and CDR2 YYNGEE. This CDR3 region has 16 residues. The CDR3 region has the DNA TGTGCCAGCAGCGTAGCTCACGGAGGGTTCACAGATACGCAGTATTTT. Translated, it gives CASSVAHGGFTDTQYF.